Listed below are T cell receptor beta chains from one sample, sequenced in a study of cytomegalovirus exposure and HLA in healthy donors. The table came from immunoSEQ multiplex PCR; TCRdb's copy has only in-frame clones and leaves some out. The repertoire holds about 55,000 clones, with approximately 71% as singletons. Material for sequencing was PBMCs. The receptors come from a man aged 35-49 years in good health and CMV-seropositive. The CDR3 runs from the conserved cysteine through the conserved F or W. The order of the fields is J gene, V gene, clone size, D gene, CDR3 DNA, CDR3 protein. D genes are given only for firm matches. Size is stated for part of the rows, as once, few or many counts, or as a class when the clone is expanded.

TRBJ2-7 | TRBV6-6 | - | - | TGTGCCAGCAGTTACTCGAACGCAGTCTCCTACGAGCAGTACTTC | CASSYSNAVSYEQYF
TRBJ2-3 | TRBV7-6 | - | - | TGTGCCAGCAGCCCTACTACAGGAAGGTCCACAGATACGCAGTATTTT | CASSPTTGRSTDTQYF
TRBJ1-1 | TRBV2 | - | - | TGTGCCAGCCGACGTCTGGGGGCCGAGAACACTGAAGCTTTCTTT | CASRRLGAENTEAFF
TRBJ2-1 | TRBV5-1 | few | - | TGCGCCAGCAGCAAAAACAGGGGAGGCCCCTACAATGAGCAGTTCTTC | CASSKNRGGPYNEQFF
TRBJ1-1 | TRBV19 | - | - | TGTGCCAGTAGTATCGGCGGGTTGAACACTGAAGCTTTCTTT | CASSIGGLNTEAFF
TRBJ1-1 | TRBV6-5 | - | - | TGTGCCAGCAGCCCACACGGGGGATACACTGAAGCTTTCTTT | CASSPHGGYTEAFF
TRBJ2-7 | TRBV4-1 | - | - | TGCGCCAGCAGCCAAGACCTAGCGCTCTACGAGCAGTACTTC | CASSQDLALYEQYF
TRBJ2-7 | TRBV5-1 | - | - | TGCGCCAGCAGCTTCCACCCGGTTTCCTACGAGCAGTACTTC | CASSFHPVSYEQYF
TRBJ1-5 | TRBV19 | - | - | TGTGCCAGTAGTATGCGGCAGAGAAATCAGCCCCAGCATTTT | CASSMRQRNQPQHF
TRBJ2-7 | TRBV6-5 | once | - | TGTGCCAGCAGTTACTCGGGTGAGGGAGTATTATCGGAGCAGTACTTC | CASSYSGEGVLSEQYF